These T cell receptor beta chains were read from a single sample in a study of CD8 T cells in ankylosing spondylitis. TCRdb called the 5' RACE reads again in MiXCR, with one record for every CDR3 protein. The repertoire consists of 30,000 to 45,000 distinct CDR3 sequences, with over 2.5% occurring once and the leading ten covering 2.8%. Input material: blood, either unsorted or a sorted T cell fraction (not recorded which). The receptors come from a male donor with ankylosing spondylitis or in good health (not recorded which). Each CDR3 is given with its conserved first and last residue. Fields, in order: CDR3 length, V gene, J gene, clone size, D gene, CDR3 DNA, CDR3 protein. D genes are given only for firm matches. For some rows the clone size is stated as once, few or many, or as a class when expanded; others skip it.

14,TRBV9,TRBJ1-4,many,.,TGTGCCAGCAGCGAAACAGCGTACAATGAAAAACTGTTTTTT,CASSETAYNEKLFF
15,TRBV9,TRBJ2-3,many,.,TGTGCCAGCAGCGTAGGCACGGCTAGCACAGATACGCAGTATTTT,CASSVGTASTDTQYF
14,TRBV9,TRBJ2-3,many,.,TGTGCCAGCAGCGTACAGGGAGGGGGAGATACGCAGTATTTT,CASSVQGGGDTQYF
16,TRBV9,TRBJ2-3,many,TRBD2,TGTGCCAGCAGCCCCCGGGGGGGAACTAGCACAGATACGCAGTATTTT,CASSPRGGTSTDTQYF
15,TRBV9,TRBJ2-3,many,.,TGTGCCAGCAGCGTAGGGCCTAGGACCACAGATACGCAGTATTTT,CASSVGPRTTDTQYF
14,TRBV9,TRBJ2-3,many,TRBD2,TGTGCCAGCAGCGTAGACGGGAGGGCAGATACGCAGTATTTT,CASSVDGRADTQYF
14,TRBV9,TRBJ2-5,many,.,TGTGCCAGCAGTCGGACAGTCGGAAGAGAGACCCAGTACTTC,CASSRTVGRETQYF
16,TRBV9,TRBJ2-6,many,.,TGTGCCAGCAGCGCTCGGGGGTTGGCTGGGGCCAACGTCCTGACTTTC,CASSARGLAGANVLTF
14,TRBV9,TRBJ2-3,many,.,TGTGCCAGCAGCGTCCTACAAGGAGTGGATACGCAGTATTTT,CASSVLQGVDTQYF
15,TRBV9,TRBJ2-1,many,.,TGTGCCAGCAGCACCAGGGGTGGCCAATTCGATGAGCAGTTCTTC,CASSTRGGQFDEQFF
13,TRBV9,TRBJ1-2,.,.,TGTGCCAGCAGTACCGACGGGGGCTATGGCTACACCTTC,CASSTDGGYGYTF
16,TRBV9,TRBJ1-2,many,.,TGTGCCAGCAGCGTAGAGGCAAGGGGTCGGGGCTATGGCTACACCTTC,CASSVEARGRGYGYTF
13,TRBV9,TRBJ2-2,many,.,TGTGCCAGCAGCGTCAGCAGGACCGGGGAGCTGTTTTTT,CASSVSRTGELFF
16,TRBV9,TRBJ2-5,many,TRBD1,TGTGCCAGCAGCCCCCAACCGGGACAGTCGATCGAGACCCAGTACTTC,CASSPQPGQSIETQYF
15,TRBV9,TRBJ1-2,many,.,TGTGCCAGCAGCGCAACCGGACAGTTCAACTATGGCTACACCTTC,CASSATGQFNYGYTF
18,TRBV9,TRBJ2-3,many,.,TGTGCCAGCAGCGAAGAGGGGGGCCCAGGGTACAGCACAGATACGCAGTATTTT,CASSEEGGPGYSTDTQYF
16,TRBV9,TRBJ2-4,many,.,TGTGCCAGCAGTCCGACAGGACACCTAGCCAAAAACATTCAGTACTTC,CASSPTGHLAKNIQYF
15,TRBV9,TRBJ2-5,many,.,TGTGCCAGCAGCGTAGTTGGTCAGGGGAGTGAGACCCAGTACTTC,CASSVVGQGSETQYF
17,TRBV9,TRBJ2-1,many,.,TGTGCCAGCAGCCCGCTCGAGGCGCCAAGCTCCTACAATGAGCAGTTCTTC,CASSPLEAPSSYNEQFF
16,TRBV9,TRBJ2-2,many,.,TGTGCCAGCAGCCCCCGGCTAGCGAGTGTAACCGGGGAGCTGTTTTTT,CASSPRLASVTGELFF
15,TRBV9,TRBJ2-3,many,.,TGTGCCAGCAGCGTAGGACAGGCTGGCGCAGATACGCAGTATTTT,CASSVGQAGADTQYF
14,TRBV9,TRBJ2-2,medium-sized,.,TGTGCCAGCAGCGTGGGACTCGCCACCGGGGAGCTGTTTTTT,CASSVGLATGELFF
17,TRBV9,TRBJ2-3,many,.,TGTGCCAGCAGCGTAGACGTCAGCGGTCTAATGCAAGATACGCAGTATTTT,CASSVDVSGLMQDTQYF
14,TRBV9,TRBJ1-1,many,TRBD1,TGTGCCAGCAGCGTATACCAGGGACAGGGCGAAGCTTTCTTT,CASSVYQGQGEAFF
15,TRBV9,TRBJ1-3,medium-sized,.,TGTGCCAGCAGCGTAGATCCGTACTCTGGAAACACCATATATTTT,CASSVDPYSGNTIYF
14,TRBV9,TRBJ1-2,many,TRBD1,TGTGCCAGCAGCGCAATGTCCGGGCAGGGGGTCTACACCTTC,CASSAMSGQGVYTF
15,TRBV9,TRBJ2-1,many,TRBD1,TGTGCCAGCAGCGCCCGACAGGGGGCGGGGAATGAGCAGTTCTTC,CASSARQGAGNEQFF
15,TRBV9,TRBJ2-3,many,TRBD2,TGTGCCAGCAGCCCTCGGGGGGGAAGCACAGATACGCAGTATTTT,CASSPRGGSTDTQYF
16,TRBV9,TRBJ2-3,.,.,TGTGCCAGCAGCGCAGTGGCACAGGGCGGCATAGATACGCAGTATTTT,CASSAVAQGGIDTQYF
16,TRBV9,TRBJ2-5,many,TRBD2,TGTGCCAGCAGCGCCGGACTAGCGGGGGGGCGAGAGACCCAGTACTTC,CASSAGLAGGRETQYF
14,TRBV9,TRBJ2-1,many,.,TGTGCCAGCAGCGTAGACCCCGCAGGCGATGAGCAGTTCTTC,CASSVDPAGDEQFF
13,TRBV9,TRBJ1-4,many,.,TGTGCCAGCAGCTCCTACACGGATGAAAAACTGTTTTTT,CASSSYTDEKLFF
15,TRBV9,TRBJ1-5,many,.,TGTGCCAGCAGCTCGAGGGACTTTTATAATCAGCCCCAGCATTTT,CASSSRDFYNQPQHF
14,TRBV9,TRBJ1-2,many,.,TGTGCCAGCAGCGTAGCCTCACAGGGCTATGGCTACACCTTC,CASSVASQGYGYTF
16,TRBV9,TRBJ2-5,many,TRBD2,TGTGCCAGCAGCGTAGGAAGCGGGGGGTACCAAGAGACCCAGTACTTC,CASSVGSGGYQETQYF
16,TRBV9,TRBJ2-1,many,TRBD1,TGTGCCAGCAGCGTCGCTTCCGGACAGGGCTACAATGAGCAGTTCTTC,CASSVASGQGYNEQFF
16,TRBV9,TRBJ2-3,many,.,TGTGCCAGCAGCGTAGATGGACATCCACCGCGGGATACGCAGTATTTT,CASSVDGHPPRDTQYF
19,TRBV9,TRBJ2-3,many,TRBD2,TGTGCCAGCAGCCCTAGGGGGCCGCTAGCGGGATATAGCACAGATACGCAGTATTTT,CASSPRGPLAGYSTDTQYF
13,TRBV9,TRBJ2-3,.,.,TGTGCCAGCGGCAGGACTAGCACAGATACGCAGTATTTT,CASGRTSTDTQYF
17,TRBV9,TRBJ1-1,many,.,TGTGCCAGCAGCGTAGGGCAGGGGTGGGGTTTAAACACTGAAGCTTTCTTT,CASSVGQGWGLNTEAFF
15,TRBV9,TRBJ2-3,many,.,TGTGCCAGCAGCGTAGGGGTTCAACGCACAGATACGCAGTATTTT,CASSVGVQRTDTQYF
18,TRBV9,TRBJ2-3,once,TRBD1,TGTGCCAGCAGCGTAGCATATTCGGGACAGGTGAGCACAGATACGCAGTATTTT,CASSVAYSGQVSTDTQYF
14,TRBV9,TRBJ2-5,many,.,TGTGCCAGCAGCCCCGGTCAGTATCAAGAGACCCAGTACTTC,CASSPGQYQETQYF
15,TRBV9,TRBJ1-6,.,.,TGTGCCAGCAGCGTGGGGAGCTCCTATAATCCACCCCTCCACTTT,CASSVGSSYNPPLHF
15,TRBV9,TRBJ1-5,many,TRBD1,TGTGCCAGCAGCGAGGGGACAGGCGACAATCAGCCCCAGCATTTT,CASSEGTGDNQPQHF
15,TRBV9,TRBJ2-1,many,.,TGTGCCAGCAAAGGGGGGGGTAGCTCCTACAATGAGCAGTTCTTC,CASKGGGSSYNEQFF